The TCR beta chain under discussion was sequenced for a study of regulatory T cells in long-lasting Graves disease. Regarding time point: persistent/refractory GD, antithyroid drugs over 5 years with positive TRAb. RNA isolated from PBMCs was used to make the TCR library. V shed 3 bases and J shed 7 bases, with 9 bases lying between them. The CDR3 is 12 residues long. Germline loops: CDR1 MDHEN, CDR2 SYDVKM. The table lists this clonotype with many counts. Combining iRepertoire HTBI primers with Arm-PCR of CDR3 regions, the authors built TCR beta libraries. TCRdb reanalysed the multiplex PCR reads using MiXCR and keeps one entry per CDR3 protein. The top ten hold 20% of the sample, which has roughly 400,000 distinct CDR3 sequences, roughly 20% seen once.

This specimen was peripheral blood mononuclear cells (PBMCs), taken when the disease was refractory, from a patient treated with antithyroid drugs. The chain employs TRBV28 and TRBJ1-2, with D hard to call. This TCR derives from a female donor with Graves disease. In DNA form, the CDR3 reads TGTGCCAGCAGTTTTGTAGGGAGTGGCTACACCTTC. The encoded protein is CASSFVGSGYTF.